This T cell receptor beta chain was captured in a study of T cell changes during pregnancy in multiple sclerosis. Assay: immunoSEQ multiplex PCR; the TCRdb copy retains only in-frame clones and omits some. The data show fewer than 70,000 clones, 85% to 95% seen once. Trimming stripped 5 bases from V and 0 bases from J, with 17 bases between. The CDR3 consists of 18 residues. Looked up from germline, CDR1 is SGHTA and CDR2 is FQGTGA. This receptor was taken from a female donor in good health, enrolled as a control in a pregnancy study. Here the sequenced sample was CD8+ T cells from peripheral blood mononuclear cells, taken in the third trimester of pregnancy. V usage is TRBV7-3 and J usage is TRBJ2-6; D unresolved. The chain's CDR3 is CASSALDEVASGANVLTF. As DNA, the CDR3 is TGTGCCAGCAGCGCCCTAGATGAGGTGGCCTCTGGGGCCAACGTCCTGACTTTC.